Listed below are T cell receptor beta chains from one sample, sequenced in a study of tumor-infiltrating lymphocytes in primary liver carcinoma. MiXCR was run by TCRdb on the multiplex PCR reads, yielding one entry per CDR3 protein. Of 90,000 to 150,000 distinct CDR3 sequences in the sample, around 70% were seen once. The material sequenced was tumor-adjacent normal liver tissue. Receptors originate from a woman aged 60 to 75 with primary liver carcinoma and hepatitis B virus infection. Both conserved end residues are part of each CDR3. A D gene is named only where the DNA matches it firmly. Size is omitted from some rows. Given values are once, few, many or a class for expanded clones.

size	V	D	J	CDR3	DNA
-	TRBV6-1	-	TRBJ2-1	CASSALNSSYNEQFF	TGTGCCAGCAGTGCCCTCAACAGCTCCTACAATGAGCAGTTCTTC
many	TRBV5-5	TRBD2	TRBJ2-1	CASSPSGSWVNEQFF	TGTGCCAGCAGCCCGAGCGGGAGTTGGGTCAATGAGCAGTTCTTC
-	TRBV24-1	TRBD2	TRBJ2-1	CATSDTSGRDYNEQFF	TGTGCCACCAGTGACACTAGCGGGAGGGACTACAATGAGCAGTTCTTC
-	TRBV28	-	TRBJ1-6	CASILRLGNSPLHF	TGTGCCAGCATTTTAAGGCTGGGAAATTCACCCCTCCACTTT
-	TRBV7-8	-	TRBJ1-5	CASSLEAWVYGGPQHF	TGTGCCAGCAGCTTAGAGGCATGGGTCTATGGAGGGCCCCAGCATTTT
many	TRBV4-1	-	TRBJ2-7	CASARAASYEQYF	TGCGCCAGCGCCAGAGCGGCCTCCTACGAGCAGTACTTC
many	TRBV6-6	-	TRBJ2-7	CASSSNQVNYEQYF	TGTGCCAGCAGTAGCAACCAGGTGAACTACGAGCAGTACTTC
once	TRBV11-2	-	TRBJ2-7	CASSAQGECYEQYF	TGTGCCAGCAGCGCCCAAGGGGAATGCTACGAGCAGTACTTC
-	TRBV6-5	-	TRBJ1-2	CAITQGYDYTF	TGTGCCATCACGCAGGGCTATGACTACACCTTC
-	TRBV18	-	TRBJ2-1	CASSRNSSSYNEQFF	TGTGCCAGCTCACGGAACAGCAGCTCCTACAATGAGCAGTTCTTC
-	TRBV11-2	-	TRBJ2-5	CTSSSLTPTGLQETQYF	TGCACCAGCAGCTCCTTAACACCAACCGGGCTCCAAGAGACCCAGTACTTC
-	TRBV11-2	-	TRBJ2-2	CASSDGRNRNIGELFF	TGTGCCAGCAGCGACGGACGCAACAGGAACATCGGGGAACTGTTTTTT
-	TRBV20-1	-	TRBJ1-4	CSASVSRGNEKLFF	TGCAGTGCTAGCGTATCACGGGGAAATGAAAAACTGTTTTTT
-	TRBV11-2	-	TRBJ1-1	CAGSLPTGQGAEAFF	TGTGCCGGCAGCCTCCCAACAGGTCAAGGGGCTGAAGCTTTCTTT
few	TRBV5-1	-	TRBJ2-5	CASSLWGEYQETQYF	TGCGCCAGCAGCTTATGGGGGGAGTACCAAGAGACCCAGTACTTC
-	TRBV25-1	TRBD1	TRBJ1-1	CASTGTVSNTEALF	TGTGCAAGCACAGGGACAGTTTCGAACACTGAAGCTCTCTTT
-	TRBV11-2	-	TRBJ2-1	CVGSLDLTGGGDEQFF	TGTGTCGGCAGCTTAGATCTGACAGGTGGGGGCGATGAGCAGTTCTTC
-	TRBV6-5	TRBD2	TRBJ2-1	CASRETGGSHGNEQFF	TGTGCCAGCAGGGAGACTGGCGGGAGCCATGGGAATGAGCAGTTCTTC
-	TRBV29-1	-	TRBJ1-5	CSVVFPGVRNQPQHF	TGCAGCGTTGTCTTCCCAGGGGTACGCAATCAACCCCAGCATTTT
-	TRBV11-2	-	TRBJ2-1	CANSRQAGRGSEQFF	TGTGCCAACAGCCGTCAGGCGGGACGAGGCAGTGAGCAGTTCTTC
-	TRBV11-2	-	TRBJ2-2	CASSAFRIDTGEMFF	TGTGCCAGCAGCGCCTTTCGGATAGACACCGGGGAGATGTTTTTT
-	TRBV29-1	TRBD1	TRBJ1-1	CSVVPGQIMNTEALF	TGCAGCGTCGTCCCGGGACAGATCATGAACACTGAAGCTCTCTTT
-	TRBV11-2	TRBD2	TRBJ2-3	CASSLGLAGITDMRYF	TGTGCCAGCAGCTTAGGTCTAGCGGGCATCACAGATATGCGGTATTTT
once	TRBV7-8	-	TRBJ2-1	CASSYHRGTDELFF	TGTGCCAGCAGCTACCACCGGGGCACGGATGAGCTGTTCTTC
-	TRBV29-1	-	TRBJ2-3	CNVGAGSTDTQYF	TGCAACGTTGGGGCCGGCAGCACAGATACGCAGTATTTT
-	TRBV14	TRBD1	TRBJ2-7	CANSPGTGGYELYF	TGTGCCAACAGCCCGGGGACAGGGGGCTACGAGCTGTACTTC
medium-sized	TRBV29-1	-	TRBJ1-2	CSVEDRSRSYGYTF	TGCAGCGTTGAAGATAGAAGCAGATCCTATGGCTACACCTTC
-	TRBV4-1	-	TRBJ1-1	CASIQDPRRAFNTEAFF	TGCGCCAGCATCCAAGACCCACGGAGAGCCTTCAACACTGAAGCATTCTTT
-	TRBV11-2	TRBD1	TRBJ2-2	CASSRGGSYIANTGELFF	TGTGCCAGCAGCCGAGGGGGCTCTTATATCGCGAACACCGGGGAGCTGTTTTTT
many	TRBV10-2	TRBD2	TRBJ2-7	CASSALVAGTYEQYF	TGCGCCAGCAGCGCCCTAGTAGCGGGAACCTACGAGCAGTACTTC
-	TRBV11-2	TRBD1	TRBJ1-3	CANSSRLDRGAYSGNTIYF	TGTGCCAATAGCTCACGCCTGGACAGGGGAGCGTACTCTGGAAACACCATATATTTT
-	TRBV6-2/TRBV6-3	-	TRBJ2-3	CVERREIPDTQYF	TGTGTCGAACGGAGGGAGATACCAGATACGCAGTATTTT
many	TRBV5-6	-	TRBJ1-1	CASSFRGGGVNTEAFF	TGTGCCAGCAGCTTTAGGGGCGGAGGAGTGAACACTGAAGCTTTCTTT
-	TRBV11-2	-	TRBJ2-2	CASSDGHNTSTGELFF	TGTGCCAGCAGCGATGGACACAACACGAGCACCGGGGAGCTGTTTTTT
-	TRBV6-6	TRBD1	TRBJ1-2	CASSPRGARDYTF	TGTGCCAGCAGCCCCAGGGGGGCGCGGGACTACACCTTC
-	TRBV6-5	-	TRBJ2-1	CASRAPGAYNEQFF	TGTGCCAGCAGAGCCCCGGGGGCCTACAATGAGCAGTTCTTC
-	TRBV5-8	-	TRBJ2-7	CASSSPEPGLYEQYF	TGTGCCAGCAGCTCCCCGGAACCGGGTCTCTACGAGCAGTACTTC
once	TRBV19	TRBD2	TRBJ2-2	CACSTSTSGSNTGELFF	TGTGCCTGTAGTACGTCGACTAGCGGATCGAACACCGGGGAGCTGTTTTTT
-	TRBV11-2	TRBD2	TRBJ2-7	CASGLDWVSLADPYEQYF	TGTGCCAGCGGCTTAGATTGGGTCAGTCTAGCGGATCCCTACGAGCAATACTTC
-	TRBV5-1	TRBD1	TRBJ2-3	CASSLSGQGSDTQYF	TGCGCCAGCAGCCTTAGCGGACAGGGGTCAGATACGCAGTACTTT
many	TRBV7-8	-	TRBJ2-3	CASSLGAGVRTDTQYF	TGTGCCAGCAGCTTAGGTGCAGGTGTAAGAACAGATACACAGTATTTT
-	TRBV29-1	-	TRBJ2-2	CSFIRGGSDTGELFF	TGCAGCTTTATTAGGGGGGGATCTGACACCGGGGAGCTGTTTTTT
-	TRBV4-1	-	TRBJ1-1	CVSSQEPGYTEAFF	TGCGTCAGTAGCCAAGAACCGGGTTACACTGAAGCTTTCTTT
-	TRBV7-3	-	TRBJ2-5	CASNLRGSDQETQYF	TGTGCCAGCAACTTAAGGGGTAGCGATCAAGAGACCCAGTACTTC
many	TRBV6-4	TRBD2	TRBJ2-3	CASSDGTSGTDTQYF	TGTGCCAGCAGTGACGGGACTAGCGGGACAGATACGCAGTATTTT
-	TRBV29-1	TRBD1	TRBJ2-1	CSAHFPGGDSNEQFF	TGCAGCGCTCACTTCCCAGGGGGCGACTCCAATGAGCAGTTCTTC
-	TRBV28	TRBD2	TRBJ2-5	CASEEPGLAWRETQYF	TGTGCCAGCGAAGAGCCCGGACTAGCATGGAGAGAGACCCAGTACTTC
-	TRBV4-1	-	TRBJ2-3	CASSPRPLDTQYF	TGCGCCAGCAGCCCCAGGCCATTGGATACGCAGTATTTT
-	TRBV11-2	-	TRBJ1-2	CASRPRWGRRNNYGYTF	TGTGCCAGCAGACCAAGGTGGGGTAGACGCAATAACTATGGTTACACCTTC
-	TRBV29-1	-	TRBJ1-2	CSVGTYDGSYGCTF	TGCAGCGTTGGAACCTATGACGGCTCCTATGGCTGCACCTTC
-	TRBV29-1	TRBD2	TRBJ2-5	CSVKGLAGGSETQHF	TGCAGCGTTAAAGGACTAGCGGGAGGGTCCGAGACCCAGCACTTC
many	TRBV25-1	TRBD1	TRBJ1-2	CASTQGQGGIYGYTF	TGTGCCAGCACGCAGGGACAAGGGGGCATCTATGGCTACACCTTC
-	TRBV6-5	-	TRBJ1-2	CVSSYQGGNHGYTF	TGTGTCAGCAGTTACCAGGGTGGGAACCATGGCTACACTTTC